A single TCR beta chain is shown here with its context. Its target is unknown. These data are taken from a study of cytomegalovirus exposure and HLA in healthy donors. The study, taken as a whole, reports: Earlier analysis found most TCR beta V segments productive about 87% or about 30% of the time. Apparent HLA restriction characterized most CMV-associated TCR beta chains in a later analysis. In a later analysis, around 18,000 TCR beta sequences were associated with HLA alleles at 0.05 false discovery rate.

PCR involved 60 Vbeta and 13 Jbeta primers. In the source study's methods: In a later analysis, the count reached some 83 million unique TCR beta chains, with roughly 11 million shared. The assay was immunoSEQ multiplex PCR, and TCRdb's table has in-frame clones only and misses some. That table gives V, J and clone size, and the DNA gave D and trimming. The sample has around 150,000 clones; more than 60% are singletons. Germline CDR1 reads LNHNV; CDR2 reads YYDKDF (reference sequence). J gave up 5 bases and V 2 bases, and 9 bases lay outside the gene matches. The CDR3 has 17 amino acids. Sequencing input: PBMCs. The chain employs TRBV15 and TRBJ2-5; 12 nucleotides line up with TRBD2. This receptor was obtained from a male donor in good health and CMV-seronegative. CDR3 protein: CATSRRRLAGAAETQYF. In DNA form, the CDR3 reads TGTGCCACCAGCAGACGAAGACTAGCGGGGGCCGCCGAGACCCAGTACTTC.